One and the same sample provided the 18 T cell receptor beta chains below, sequenced in a study of T cell repertoires in cytomegalovirus infection. Each CDR3 protein gets one entry after TCRdb re-called the reads with MiXCR. This sample has approximately 260,000 distinct CDR3 sequences, with 15% to 20% found just once. Sequencing used CD8+ T cells from PBMCs. These receptors were taken from a human donor in good health (CMV status not recorded). Some clones in this sample may be carry-over from other donors' samples.

This clonotype was seen repeatedly, ten times or more. The chain uses TRBV12-3 or TRBV12-4 and TRBJ1-2; D perhaps matches TRBD1 (5 bases). There are 17 residues in the CDR3. V was trimmed by 5 bases and J by 3 bases, leaving 22 bases between them. In DNA form, the CDR3 reads TGTGCCAGCAGTCCCCAAGTTGGGTTCCAGGGAGACTATGGCTACACCTTC. Its protein product is CASSPQVGFQGDYGYTF.

This clonotype turned up a few times. CDR3 in DNA: TGTGCCAGCAGCCCTATACGGTACGCCGGGAATCAGCCCCAGCATTTT. This sequence encodes CASSPIRYAGNQPQHF. The chain uses TRBV12-3 or TRBV12-4 and TRBJ1-5; D unclear. The CDR3 is 16 amino acids. V lost 6 bases, J lost 4 bases, and 19 bases lay in between.

The chain employs TRBV20-1 and TRBJ1-5, with TRBD1 as a possible D gene (5 bases). This CDR3 has 17 amino acids. Germline loops: CDR1 DFQATT, CDR2 SNEGSKA (reference sequence). Trimming left V 0 bases short and J 0 bases short, with 15 bases between. The CDR3 protein is CSARDRAGPNSNQPQHF. The DNA of the CDR3 is TGCAGTGCTAGAGATAGGGCAGGGCCTAATAGCAATCAGCCCCAGCATTTT.

This clonotype showed up many times. The chain is built from TRBV28 and TRBJ1-1; TRBD1 matches 8 bases. CDR3 size: 16 residues. Germline CDR1 and CDR2: MDHEN and SYDVKM. The trim removed 1 base at V and 3 bases at J, leaving 7 bases unmatched. The CDR3 loop reads CASSLLRTGTYTEAFF. CDR3 nucleotides: TGTGCCAGCAGTTTATTGAGGACAGGGACGTACACTGAAGCTTTCTTT.

The rearrangement uses TRBV6-1 and TRBJ2-1; TRBD2 might be the D (5 bases). The V and J ends lost 8 bases and 6 bases respectively, with 11 bases between them. The CDR3 runs 12 residues. In germline, CDR1 is MNHNS, CDR2 SASEGT. In nucleotides, the CDR3 is TGTGCCAGCTCAGGCGGGTTCAATGAGCAGTTCTTC. It translates to CASSGGFNEQFF.

Many counts were recorded for this clonotype. The rearrangement joins TRBV12-3 or TRBV12-4 to TRBJ1-1; D uncertain. This CDR3 is 12 amino acids long. V shed 6 bases and J shed 11 bases, with 16 bases lying between them. CDR3 bases: TGTGCCAGCAGCTCCGTTGGTACCGAGGCTTTCTTT. Its translation is CASSSVGTEAFF.

This clonotype showed up just a few times. The V call is TRBV12-3 or TRBV12-4, the J call TRBJ2-7; weak D call: TRBD2 (6 bases). Trimming removed 6 bases from V and 0 bases from J, with 12 bases in between. This CDR3 is 14 amino acids long. CDR3 bases: TGTGCCAGCAGGGGCCGGGACTTCTCCTACGAGCAGTACTTC. Its protein product is CASRGRDFSYEQYF.

This clonotype was found once. The J gene is TRBJ2-1, the V gene TRBV27, with TRBD2 matching 7 bases. Germline CDR1 reads MNHEY; CDR2 reads SMNVEV (reference sequence). With V trimmed by 2 bases and J by 0 bases, 4 bases remained unmatched. The CDR3 is 16 amino acids. CDR3: CASSLLPGGSYNEQFF. The CDR3, as DNA: TGTGCCAGCAGTTTACTTCCGGGGGGCTCCTACAATGAGCAGTTCTTC.

This clonotype has more than one count but fewer than ten. The chain carries TRBV7-9 and TRBJ2-1, with D tentatively TRBD2 (6 bases). Germline values: CDR1 SEHNR, CDR2 FQNEAQ (reference sequence). Trimming pared 6 bases from V and 1 base from J, leaving 10 bases between. The CDR3 totals 14 residues. The chain's CDR3 is CASSWEVSYNEQFF. CDR3 in DNA: TGTGCCAGCAGTTGGGAGGTTTCCTACAATGAGCAGTTCTTC.

The chain has TRBV27 and TRBJ1-5, with 9 positions matching TRBD1. The trim removed 6 bases at V and 4 bases at J, leaving 10 bases unmatched. The length of the CDR3 is 16 residues. CDR1 is MNHEY, CDR2 SMNVEV, per germline (reference sequence). The CDR3 DNA reads as TGTGCCAGCAGCCCGGAGGGACAGGGTTGGAATCAGCCCCAGCATTTT. Encoded protein: CASSPEGQGWNQPQHF.

This chain joins TRBV6-1 and TRBJ2-2; a weak D match, TRBD1 (6 bases). CDR3 length: 13 amino acids. The V gene lost 7 bases and the J gene lost 7 bases, with 13 bases spanning the gap. Germline V gives CDR1 MNHNS, CDR2 SASEGT. Here the CDR3 reads CASNQAGVGELFF. CDR3 coding DNA: TGTGCCAGCAACCAAGCAGGGGTCGGGGAGCTGTTTTTT.

There are many counts of this clonotype. In DNA, the CDR3 is TGCAGTGCTCGCATTGGGGACGCACAAGAGACCCAGTACTTC. Its protein is CSARIGDAQETQYF. This sequence joins TRBV20-1 and TRBJ2-5; possibly TRBD1 or TRBD2 for D (5 bases each). CDR1 is DFQATT, CDR2 SNEGSKA, per germline (reference sequence). Trimming pared 5 bases from V and 2 bases from J, leaving 15 bases between. The CDR3 is 14 residues long.

The V and J genes are TRBV20-1 and TRBJ1-4; perhaps TRBD1 as D (6 bases). Deletions cut 5 bases from V and 6 bases from J, with 25 bases between. This CDR3 comprises 17 residues. Per germline, CDR1 DFQATT and CDR2 SNEGSKA (reference sequence). The CDR3 DNA sequence: TGCAGTGCTGAACAGGGCTTAGGCGTTTTTTCTTATGAAAAACTGTTTTTT. This gives the protein CSAEQGLGVFSYEKLFF.

In this sample, this clonotype turned up many times. The rearrangement uses TRBV12-3 or TRBV12-4 and TRBJ2-1, with TRBD2 matching 9 bases. CDR3 length equals 15 residues. J gave up 3 bases and V 5 bases, and 5 bases lay outside the gene matches. The DNA of the CDR3 is TGTGCCAGCAGTCAAGCGGGGGGACTCTACAATGAGCAGTTCTTC. Its protein is CASSQAGGLYNEQFF.

The genes are TRBV29-1 and TRBJ1-4; TRBD1 matches at 7 bases. CDR3 length equals 16 residues. Germline-derived CDR1 and CDR2 are SQVTM and ANQGSEA. V shed 6 bases and J 14 bases; nucleotides not matched to a gene: 24. The CDR3 loop reads CSVVEETAQGGRSLFF. Here the CDR3 DNA reads TGCAGCGTCGTTGAAGAAACGGCCCAAGGGGGCCGGAGCCTGTTTTTT.

The chain has TRBV6-6 and TRBJ1-2; 7 bases align to TRBD1. The CDR3 runs 15 residues. The junction had 15 bases not matched to a gene; V was cut back by 6 bases and J by 8 bases. Germline CDR1 and CDR2: MNHNY and SVGAGI (reference sequence). CDR3 DNA sequence: TGTGCCAGCAGATCCTCCAGGGGGGAAGGCGGAGGCTACACCTTC. Translation gives CASRSSRGEGGGYTF.

This rearrangement joins TRBV6-4 to TRBJ2-6, with unresolved D. Trimming took off 0 bases at V and 1 base at J, with 7 bases between the two ends. The CDR3 extends over 16 amino acids. Germline V gives CDR1 MRHNA, CDR2 SNTAGT. The CDR3 nucleotides are TGTGCCAGCAGTGACTCCCCATCTTCTGGGGCCAACGTCCTGACTTTC. Translating gives CASSDSPSSGANVLTF.

This clonotype turned up a few times. The chain couples TRBV7-9 to TRBJ2-3; D is possibly TRBD1 (5 bases). The CDR3 has 15 residues. CDR1 SEHNR and CDR2 FQNEAQ come from the germline V gene (reference sequence). V lost 5 bases, J lost 1 base, and 13 bases lay in between. CDR3 nucleotides: TGTGCCAGCAGCCCCCAGGGTGACGGCACAGATACGCAGTATTTT. Translated, it gives CASSPQGDGTDTQYF.